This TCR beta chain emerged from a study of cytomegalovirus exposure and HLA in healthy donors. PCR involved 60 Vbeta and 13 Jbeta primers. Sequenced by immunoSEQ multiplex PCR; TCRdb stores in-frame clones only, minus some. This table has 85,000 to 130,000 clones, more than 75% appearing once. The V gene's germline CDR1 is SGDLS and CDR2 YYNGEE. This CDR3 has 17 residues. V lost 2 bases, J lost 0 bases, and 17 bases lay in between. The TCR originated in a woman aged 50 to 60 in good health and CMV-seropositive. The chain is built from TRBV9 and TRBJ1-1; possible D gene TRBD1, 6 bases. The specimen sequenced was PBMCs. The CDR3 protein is CASSVSKGGNMNTEAFF. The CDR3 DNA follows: TGTGCCAGCAGCGTTTCTAAGGGGGGGAACATGAACACTGAAGCTTTCTTT.